The sequence of this T cell receptor beta chain was determined in a study of blood T cell repertoires in COVID-19. Study summary: Material from acute and convalescent COVID-19 was sourced from the United States, Italy and Spain. T cells, B-cell-depleted T cells, or PBMCs provided the cDNA or gDNA that served as material.

The CDR3 has 15 residues. Per germline, CDR1 SNHLY and CDR2 FYNNEI. V lost 6 bases and J lost 7; bases outside the gene matches: 10. In the source study's methods: Amplification of reference gene primers provided the estimated nucleated cell counts. Profiled with immunoSEQ multiplex PCR; TCRdb holds only in-frame clones, not every one. V and J calls and clone size are as listed in that table; D and trimming were resolved from the DNA. The table lists about 100,000 clones, almost 80% of them singletons. This clone has more than one count but fewer than ten. J is TRBJ1-5 and V is TRBV2, with 9 bases fitting TRBD1. The source material was peripheral blood. This sequence originates from a man in his 60s with active or convalescent COVID-19. CDR3 sequence: CASSPQGAYGQPQHF. DNA of the CDR3: TGTGCCAGCAGCCCACAGGGGGCCTATGGACAGCCCCAGCATTTT. Full variable domain (rest looked up from reference TRBV2 and TRBJ1-5): EPEVTQTPSHQVTQMGQEVILRCVPISNHLYFYWYRQILGQKVEFLVSFYNNEISEKSEIFDDQFSVERPDGSNFTLKIRSTKLEDSAMYFCASSPQGAYGQPQHFGDGTRLSIL.